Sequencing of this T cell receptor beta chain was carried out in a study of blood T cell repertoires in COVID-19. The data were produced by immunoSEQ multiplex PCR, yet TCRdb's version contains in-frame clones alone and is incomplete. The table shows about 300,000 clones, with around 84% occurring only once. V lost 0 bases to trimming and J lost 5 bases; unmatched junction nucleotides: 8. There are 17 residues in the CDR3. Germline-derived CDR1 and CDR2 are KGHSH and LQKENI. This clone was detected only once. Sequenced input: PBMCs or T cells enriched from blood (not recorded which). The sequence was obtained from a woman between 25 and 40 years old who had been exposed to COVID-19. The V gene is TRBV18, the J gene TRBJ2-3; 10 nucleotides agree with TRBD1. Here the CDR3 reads CASSPPVGQGSKDTQYF. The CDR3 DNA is TGTGCCAGCTCACCACCGGTGGGACAGGGGTCGAAAGATACGCAGTATTTT. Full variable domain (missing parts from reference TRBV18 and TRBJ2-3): NAGVMQNPRHLVRRRGQEARLRCSPMKGHSHVYWYRQLPEEGLKFMVYLQKENIIDESGMPKERFSAEFPKEGPSILRIQQVVRGDSAAYFCASSPPVGQGSKDTQYFGPGTRLTVL.